This T cell receptor (beta chain) came from a study of OX40 agonist ivuxolimab in advanced cancers. A note on the overall study: Ivuxolimab was an agonistic, fully human IgG2 monoclonal antibody directed against OX40 (CD134), a costimulatory receptor. Intravenous ivuxolimab was administered to patients every 2 weeks at six dose levels: 0.01, 0.1, 0.3, 1.5, 3 and 10 mg/kg. Among the approximately 54 dose-escalation patients, some 20 had hepatocellular carcinoma, approximately 15 melanoma, 9 renal cell carcinoma and 9 head and neck cancer. The dose-escalation cohort was 82.7% male with a mean age of about 60 years, ranging from roughly 23 to 90. Prior anti-PD-1, anti-PD-L1 or anti-CTLA-4 therapy was permitted, and checkpoint inhibitors had been received by around 40% of dose-escalation patients. Three dose-escalation patients achieved partial responses, one with hepatocellular carcinoma and two with cutaneous melanoma. The point of sequencing TCRbeta in the periphery was to test whether ivuxolimab changed TCR sequence diversity and drove clonal T-cell expansion. The paper reports the monotherapy dose-escalation portion (N of about 52 patients) of the phase I ivuxolimab trial. The investigation overall reported the following: At doses of 0.1 to 3.0 mg/kg, clonal expansion of both CD4+ and CD8+ T cells in blood was seen between baseline and week 6. Low levels of normalized T-cell clonal expansion were also seen in some nonresponding patients. On average, CD8+ T cells showed more expanded clones than CD4+ T cells after ivuxolimab. The antigen specificity of the peripheral T cells that underwent clonal expansion was not determined. In the 0.1-3.0 mg/kg groups, partial responders were among the patients with the lowest normalized peripheral clonal expansion, particularly in CD8+ T cells.

Genomic DNA was extracted from sorted cells for sequencing of the TCRbeta CDR3 region. The immunoSEQ Assay was used to sequence the TCRbeta CDR3 regions. The clones in this table, taken by TCRdb from immuneACCESS, are in-frame only. Not every clone is retained; where verified, under half of the shortfall comes from an unresolved V gene, and the cause of the rest is unknown. The sample has 30,000 to 40,000 clones on record, more than 75% of them singletons. About 20% of the sample rests with the top ten. Patients with a history of autoimmune disease or receiving systemic immunosuppression were excluded from the trial. In every dose cohort, peripheral blood was drawn for TCR sequencing at baseline, cycle 4 day 1, and cycle 7 day 1. Samples were obtained from an open-label, multicenter, first-in-human phase I dose-escalation trial of ivuxolimab. Adults with locally advanced or metastatic head and neck squamous cell, hepatocellular, melanoma or renal cell carcinoma were enrolled in the trial. Before TCR sequencing, CD4+ T cells and CD8+ T cells were sorted from peripheral blood as separate populations.

Taken from cysteine to phenylalanine, the CDR3 has 16 residues. The read is trimmed to its CDR3 DNA, 48 bases read in frame from base 1. Trimming takes 2 bases from V and 0 bases from J, and the germline ends sit 11 bases apart. As encoded in the germline V gene (reference sequence), CDR1 is LNHNV while CDR2 is YYDKDF. This clone has only a few counts. Its antigen specificity is not known. The sample holds no much larger clone one base away, and base qualities are not on file. The receptor's source is an adult with an advanced solid tumor such as melanoma, head and neck, liver or kidney cancer. Sequencing was performed on CD4+ or CD8+ T cells sorted from blood, taken in a trial of the OX40 agonist ivuxolimab. This receptor chain uses TRBV15 and TRBJ1-3, with no D gene named confidently. The nucleotide sequence is given as TGTGCCACCAGCAGAACGACCGAACTCTCTGGAAACACCATATATTTT. This gives the protein CATSRTTELSGNTIYF.